The TCR beta chain under discussion was sequenced for a study of T cell responses to AZD1222 COVID-19 vaccine. Study-wide findings and caveats: The study found vaccine-associated CD4 TCRs spanning spike, dominant at 160-218 and 743-854.

Method: immunoSEQ multiplex PCR; TCRdb's copy keeps in-frame clones and lacks some. In the table there are 100,000 or so clones, roughly nine tenths of which are singletons. With respect to this clone: Antigen unknown.

Germline CDR1 is SGHNT and CDR2 is YENEEA. The V end lost 5 bases, the J end lost 9 bases, and 14 bases lay between the germline ends. The CDR3 has 13 amino acids. This clonotype was sampled from an adult in good health. The genes are TRBV11-3 and TRBJ2-1; D not certain. This sample comprised peripheral blood, obtained on day 0 of AZD1222 vaccination. The CDR3 is CASSLGLRGEQFF. The CDR3, as DNA: TGTGCCAGCAGCCTCGGTCTCAGAGGTGAGCAGTTCTTC.